The T cell receptor (beta chain) under discussion was sequenced for a study of cytomegalovirus exposure and HLA in healthy donors. Whole-study context: Unique TCRs numbering approximately 81 million, obtained from HLA-typed donors, made up an early data release.

The germline V gene has CDR1 SGHRS and CDR2 YFSETQ. This CDR3 region has 12 residues. V was trimmed by 4 bases and J by 0 bases, leaving 3 bases between them. The PCR made use of 60 Vbeta and 13 Jbeta primers. Data came from immunoSEQ multiplex PCR; TCRdb stores just in-frame clones and leaves some out. The table shows roughly 55,000 clones, with approximately 71% occurring only once. This clone was seen more than once but under ten times. What it binds is unknown. The study, taken as a whole, reports: In a later analysis, an Asian-associated ancestry cluster reportedly showed fewer N-insertions than the approximately 700-donor mean.

The chain is built from TRBV5-1 and TRBJ2-3; the D is unclear. The TCR originated in a man aged 40-49 years in good health and CMV-seropositive. Sequencing input: PBMCs. CDR3 region: CASSHSTDTQYF. Written as DNA, the CDR3 is TGCGCCAGCAGCCATAGCACAGATACGCAGTATTTT.